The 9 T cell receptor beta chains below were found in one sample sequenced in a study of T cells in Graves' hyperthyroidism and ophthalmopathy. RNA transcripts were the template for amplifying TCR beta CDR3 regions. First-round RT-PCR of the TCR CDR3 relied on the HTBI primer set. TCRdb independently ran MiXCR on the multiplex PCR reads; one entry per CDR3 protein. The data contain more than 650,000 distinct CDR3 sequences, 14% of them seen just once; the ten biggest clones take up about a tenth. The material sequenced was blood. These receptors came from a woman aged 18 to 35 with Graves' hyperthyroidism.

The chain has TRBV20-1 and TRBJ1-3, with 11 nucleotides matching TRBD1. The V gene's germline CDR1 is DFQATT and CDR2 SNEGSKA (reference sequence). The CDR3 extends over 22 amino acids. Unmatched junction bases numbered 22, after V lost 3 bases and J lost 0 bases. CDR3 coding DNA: TGCAGTGCTAGGTTCATAGTAACTCCCGGGACAGGGGGGGGATCCTCTGGAAACACCATATATTTT. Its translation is CSARFIVTPGTGGGSSGNTIYF.

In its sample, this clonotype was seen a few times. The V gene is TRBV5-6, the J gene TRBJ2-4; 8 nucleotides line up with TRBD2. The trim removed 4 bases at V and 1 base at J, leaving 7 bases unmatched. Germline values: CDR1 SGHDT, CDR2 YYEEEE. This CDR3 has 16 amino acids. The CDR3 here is CASSGGLETAKNIQYF. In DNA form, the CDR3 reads TGTGCCAGCAGCGGGGGACTAGAGACTGCCAAAAACATTCAGTACTTC.

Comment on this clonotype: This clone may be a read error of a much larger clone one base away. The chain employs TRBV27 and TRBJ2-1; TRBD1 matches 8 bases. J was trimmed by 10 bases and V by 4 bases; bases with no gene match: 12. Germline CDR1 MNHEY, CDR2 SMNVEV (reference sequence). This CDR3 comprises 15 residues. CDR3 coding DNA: TGTGCCAGCAGTTCGGACAGGGAAGGATTGGGCGAGCAGTTCTTC. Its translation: CASSSDREGLGEQFF.

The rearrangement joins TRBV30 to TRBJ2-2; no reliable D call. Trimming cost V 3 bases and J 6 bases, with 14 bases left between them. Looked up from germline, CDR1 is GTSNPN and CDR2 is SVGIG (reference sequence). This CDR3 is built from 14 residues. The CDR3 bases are TGTGCCTGGAGCGGCCACCTCGCCGCCGGGGAGCTGTTTTTT. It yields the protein CAWSGHLAAGELFF.

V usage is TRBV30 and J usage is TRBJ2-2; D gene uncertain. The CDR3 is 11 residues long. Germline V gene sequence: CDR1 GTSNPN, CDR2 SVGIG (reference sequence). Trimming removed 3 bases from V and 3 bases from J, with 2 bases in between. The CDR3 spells CAWRDTGELFF. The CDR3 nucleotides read TGTGCCTGGAGGGACACCGGGGAGCTGTTTTTT.

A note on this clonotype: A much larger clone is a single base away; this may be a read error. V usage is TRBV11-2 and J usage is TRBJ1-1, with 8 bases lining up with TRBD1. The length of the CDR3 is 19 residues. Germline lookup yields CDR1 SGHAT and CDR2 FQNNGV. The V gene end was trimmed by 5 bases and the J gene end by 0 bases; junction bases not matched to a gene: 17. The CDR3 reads CASSRIPFLTGEVNTEAFF. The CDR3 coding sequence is TGTGCCAGCAGCCGAATACCTTTTCTGACAGGGGAAGTGAACACTGAAGCTTTCTTT.

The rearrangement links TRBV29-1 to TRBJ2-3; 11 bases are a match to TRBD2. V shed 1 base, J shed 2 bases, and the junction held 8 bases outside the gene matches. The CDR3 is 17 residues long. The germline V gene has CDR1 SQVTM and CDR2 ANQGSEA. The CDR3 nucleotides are TGCAGCGTTGAAGGGGGAGGGACTAGCGGTCCCACAGATACGCAGTATTTT. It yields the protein CSVEGGGTSGPTDTQYF.

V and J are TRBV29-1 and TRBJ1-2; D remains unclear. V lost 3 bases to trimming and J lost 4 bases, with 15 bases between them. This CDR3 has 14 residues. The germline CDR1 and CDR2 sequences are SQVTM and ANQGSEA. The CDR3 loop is CSVEALGVTYGYTF. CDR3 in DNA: TGCAGCGTTGAGGCCTTGGGAGTTACCTATGGCTACACCTTC.

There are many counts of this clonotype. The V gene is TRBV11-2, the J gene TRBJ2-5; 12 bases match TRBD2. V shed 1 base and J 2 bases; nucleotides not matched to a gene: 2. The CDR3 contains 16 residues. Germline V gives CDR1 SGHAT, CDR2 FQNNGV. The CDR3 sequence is CASSLGLAGDQETQYF. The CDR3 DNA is TGTGCCAGCAGCTTAGGACTAGCGGGAGATCAAGAGACCCAGTACTTC.